This is a list of T cell receptor beta chains from one sample in a study of spatial heterogeneity in lung cancer. TCRdb fed the 5' RACE reads into MiXCR, producing one record per CDR3 protein. Here the sample spans about 47,000 distinct CDR3 sequences, 12% being singletons. The sample was PBMCs, taken at follow-up. The receptors stem from a male donor with early-stage non-small cell lung cancer. Both conserved end residues are part of each CDR3.

>TRBV29-1|TRBJ2-1
CSVGIAGAINNEQFF
>TRBV4-3|TRBJ2-4
CASSQEWGPRTAKNIQYF
>TRBV7-9|TRBJ2-7
CASSLAGTQAYEQYF
>TRBV7-2|TRBJ1-1
CASSWGQEGEAFF
>TRBV12-3/TRBV12-4|TRBJ2-3
CATASGSSTDTQYF
>TRBV18|TRBJ2-4
CASSPPKAPPKNIQYF
>TRBV20-1|TRBJ1-1
CSALGIVNTEAFF
>TRBV7-2|TRBJ2-3
CASSSTGTTVSTDTQYF
>TRBV20-1|TRBJ2-7
CSARAPGLAAYEQYF
>TRBV2|TRBJ1-2
CASTFGQNYGYTF
>TRBV5-1|TRBJ2-1
CASSFSGGLYNEQFF
>TRBV20-1|TRBJ1-5
CSVSKRGVYSNQPQHF
>TRBV5-1|TRBJ1-1
CASSLTGTPNTEAFF
>TRBV7-8|TRBJ1-1
CASTEQVGSGAFF
>TRBV19|TRBJ1-5
CASSTPGSWSNQPQHF
>TRBV6-2/TRBV6-3|TRBJ1-1
CASSYAYTEAFF
>TRBV30|TRBJ2-1
CAWSPIGLAGNEQFF
>TRBV7-3|TRBJ2-6
CASSSQSSGANVLTF
>TRBV5-6|TRBJ2-3
CASSDSGEGGDTQYF
>TRBV12-3/TRBV12-4|TRBJ2-1
CASSLRRRGLALSPYNEQFF
>TRBV20-1|TRBJ1-5
CSATQGARNQPQHF
>TRBV18|TRBJ2-7
CASSPSRDGFYEQYF
>TRBV12-3/TRBV12-4|TRBJ1-2
CASSTLGEGYTF
>TRBV28|TRBJ2-7
CASSQGSTYEQYF
>TRBV19|TRBJ1-5
CASSINRDWYQPQHF
>TRBV5-1|TRBJ1-6
CASTAQEGKNSPLHF
>TRBV7-3|TRBJ2-3
CASSLNQGTDTQYF
>TRBV7-2|TRBJ2-5
CASSSMGQGWQETQYF
>TRBV5-1|TRBJ1-1
CASSLAVNTEAFF
>TRBV28|TRBJ2-7
CASSSNGQGLTYEQYF
>TRBV11-2|TRBJ2-3
CASGSGPSTDTQYF
>TRBV3-1|TRBJ1-5
CASSQDRDGNQPQHF
>TRBV20-1|TRBJ1-2
CSARDPTKGIFGYTF
>TRBV27|TRBJ1-1
CASKQGWRTEAFF
>TRBV6-2/TRBV6-3|TRBJ2-1
CASTPLGGEYNEQFF
>TRBV30|TRBJ1-5
CAWSVRGNQPQHF
>TRBV12-3/TRBV12-4|TRBJ2-6
CASTDPGSLYTSGANVLTF
>TRBV6-5|TRBJ2-3
CASSYARAGDTQYF
>TRBV3-1|TRBJ2-2
CASSPRVNTGELFF
>TRBV15|TRBJ2-7
CATSRDSGSEQYF
>TRBV6-5|TRBJ2-1
CASSYSGGWEQFF
>TRBV21-1|TRBJ2-5
CASSKGESGDAQETQYF
>TRBV29-1|TRBJ2-3
CSVDAGPNTDTQYF
>TRBV7-2|TRBJ2-7
CASKLKWDGYYEQYF
>TRBV6-1|TRBJ1-2
CASRNRNLGGYGYTF
>TRBV6-5|TRBJ2-7
CASSLYRGPYEQYF
>TRBV20-1|TRBJ1-2
CSRRDRVNYGYTF
>TRBV4-3|TRBJ1-4
CASSRKNGIANEKLFF
>TRBV12-3/TRBV12-4|TRBJ2-5
CASRSRAQETQYF
>TRBV2|TRBJ1-5
CASRDGPDQPQHF
>TRBV7-8|TRBJ2-3
CASSSHPGPSTDTQYF
>TRBV7-2|TRBJ1-2
CASSSTAGGNTF
>TRBV5-1|TRBJ1-2
CASNLQGANRDGYTF
>TRBV23-1|TRBJ2-7
CASSLIGVRGENSYEQYF